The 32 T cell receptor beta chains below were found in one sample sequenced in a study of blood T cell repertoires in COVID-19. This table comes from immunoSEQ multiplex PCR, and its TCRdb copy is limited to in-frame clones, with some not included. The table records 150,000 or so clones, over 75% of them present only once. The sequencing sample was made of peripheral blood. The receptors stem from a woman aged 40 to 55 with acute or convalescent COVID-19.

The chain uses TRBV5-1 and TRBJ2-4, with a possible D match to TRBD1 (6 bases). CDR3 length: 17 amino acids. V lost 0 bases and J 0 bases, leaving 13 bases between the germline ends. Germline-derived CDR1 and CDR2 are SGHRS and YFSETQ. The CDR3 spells CASSLDTDSLAKNIQYF. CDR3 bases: TGCGCCAGCAGCTTGGACACGGACAGCTTAGCCAAAAACATTCAGTACTTC. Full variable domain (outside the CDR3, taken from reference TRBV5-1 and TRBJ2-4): KAGVTQTPRYLIKTRGQQVTLSCSPISGHRSVSWYQQTPGQGLQFLFEYFSETQRNKGNFPGRFSGRQFSNSRSEMNVSTLELGDSALYLCASSLDTDSLAKNIQYFGAGTRLSVL.

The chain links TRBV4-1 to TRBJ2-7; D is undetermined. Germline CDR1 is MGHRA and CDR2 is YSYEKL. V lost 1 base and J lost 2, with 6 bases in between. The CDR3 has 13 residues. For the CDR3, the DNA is TGCGCCAGCAGCCAAGGTGACACCTACGAGCAGTACTTC. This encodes CASSQGDTYEQYF.

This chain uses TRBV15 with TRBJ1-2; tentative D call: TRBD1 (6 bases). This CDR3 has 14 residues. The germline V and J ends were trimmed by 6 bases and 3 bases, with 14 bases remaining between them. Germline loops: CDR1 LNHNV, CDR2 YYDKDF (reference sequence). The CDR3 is CATRGHVADYGYTF. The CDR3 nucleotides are TGTGCCACCAGGGGACATGTGGCTGACTATGGCTACACCTTC. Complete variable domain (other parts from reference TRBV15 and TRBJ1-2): DAMVIQNPRYQVTQFGKPVTLSCSQTLNHNVMYWYQQKSSQAPKLLFHYYDKDFNNEADTPDNFQSRRPNTSFCFLDIRSPGLGDTAMYLCATRGHVADYGYTFGSGTRLTVV.

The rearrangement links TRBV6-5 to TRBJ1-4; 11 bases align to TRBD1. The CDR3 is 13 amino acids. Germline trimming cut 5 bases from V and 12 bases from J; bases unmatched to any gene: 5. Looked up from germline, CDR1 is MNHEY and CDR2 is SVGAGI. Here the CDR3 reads CASSREDRGQLFF. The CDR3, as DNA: TGTGCCAGCAGTCGAGAGGACAGGGGGCAACTGTTTTTT.

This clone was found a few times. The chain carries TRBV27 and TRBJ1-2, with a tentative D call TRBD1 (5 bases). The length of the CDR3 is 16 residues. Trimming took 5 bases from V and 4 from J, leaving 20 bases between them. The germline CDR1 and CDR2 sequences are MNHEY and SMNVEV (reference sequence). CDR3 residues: CASSPLSAEGIYGYTF. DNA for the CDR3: TGTGCCAGCAGTCCTCTTTCCGCGGAGGGGATCTATGGCTACACCTTC.

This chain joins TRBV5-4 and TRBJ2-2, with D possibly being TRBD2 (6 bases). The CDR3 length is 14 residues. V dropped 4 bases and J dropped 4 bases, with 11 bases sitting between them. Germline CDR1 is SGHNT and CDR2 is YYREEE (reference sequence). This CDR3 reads CASSAGRLTGELFF. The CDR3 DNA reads TGTGCCAGCAGCGCGGGACGCCTCACCGGGGAGCTGTTTTTT.

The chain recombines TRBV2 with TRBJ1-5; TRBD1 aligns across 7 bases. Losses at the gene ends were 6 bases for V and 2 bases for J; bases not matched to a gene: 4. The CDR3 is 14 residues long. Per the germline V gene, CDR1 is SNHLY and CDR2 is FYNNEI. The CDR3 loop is CASRVQGGNQPQHF. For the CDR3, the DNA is TGTGCCAGCAGGGTTCAGGGGGGCAATCAGCCCCAGCATTTT. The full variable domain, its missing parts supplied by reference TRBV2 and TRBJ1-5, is EPEVTQTPSHQVTQMGQEVILRCVPISNHLYFYWYRQILGQKVEFLVSFYNNEISEKSEIFDDQFSVERPDGSNFTLKIRSTKLEDSAMYFCASRVQGGNQPQHFGDGTRLSIL.

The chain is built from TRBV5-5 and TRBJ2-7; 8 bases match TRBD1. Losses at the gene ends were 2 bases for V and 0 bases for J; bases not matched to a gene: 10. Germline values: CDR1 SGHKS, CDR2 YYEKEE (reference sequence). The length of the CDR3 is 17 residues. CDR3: CASSFSRRGQASYEQYF. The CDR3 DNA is TGTGCCAGCAGCTTTTCTCGTCGGGGACAGGCCTCCTACGAGCAGTACTTC.

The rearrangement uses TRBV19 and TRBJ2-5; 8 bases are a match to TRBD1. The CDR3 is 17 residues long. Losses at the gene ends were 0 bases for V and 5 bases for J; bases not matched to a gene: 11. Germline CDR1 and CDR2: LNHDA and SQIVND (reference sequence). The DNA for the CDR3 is TGTGCCAGTAGTATAGAATTCCAGGGGGCAGGAGGGGAGACCCAGTACTTC. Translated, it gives CASSIEFQGAGGETQYF.

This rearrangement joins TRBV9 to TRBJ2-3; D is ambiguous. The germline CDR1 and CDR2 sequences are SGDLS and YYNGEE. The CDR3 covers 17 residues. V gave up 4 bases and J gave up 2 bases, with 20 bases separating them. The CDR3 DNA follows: TGTGCCAGCAGCTCGCCGCAGACGGAGACTTACACAGATACGCAGTATTTT. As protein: CASSSPQTETYTDTQYF. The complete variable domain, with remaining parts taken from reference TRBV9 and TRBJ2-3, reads DSGVTQTPKHLITATGQRVTLRCSPRSGDLSVYWYQQSLDQGLQFLIQYYNGEERAKGNILERFSAQQFPDLHSELNLSSLELGDSALYFCASSSPQTETYTDTQYFGPGTRLTVL.

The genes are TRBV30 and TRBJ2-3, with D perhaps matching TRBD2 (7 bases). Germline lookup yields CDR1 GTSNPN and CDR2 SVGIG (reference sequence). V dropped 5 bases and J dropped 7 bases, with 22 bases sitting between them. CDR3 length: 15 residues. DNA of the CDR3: TGTGCCTGGGGGCACTCGTGGGGGGGCTCATATACGCAGTATTTT. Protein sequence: CAWGHSWGGSYTQYF.

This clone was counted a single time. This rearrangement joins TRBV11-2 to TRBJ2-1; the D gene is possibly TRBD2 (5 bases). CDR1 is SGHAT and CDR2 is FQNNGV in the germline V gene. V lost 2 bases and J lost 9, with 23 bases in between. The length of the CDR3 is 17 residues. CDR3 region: CASSLRRGGSPRSEQFF. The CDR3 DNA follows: TGTGCCAGCAGCTTACGCCGGGGTGGTAGCCCCCGAAGTGAGCAGTTCTTC.

The CDR3 sequence: CAWGRGNTEAFF. Written as DNA, the CDR3 is TGTGCCTGGGGTCGGGGGAACACTGAAGCTTTCTTT. This chain uses TRBV30 with TRBJ1-1; D gene unclear. CDR3 length: 12 amino acids. Trimming took 5 bases from V and 1 from J, leaving 8 bases between them. CDR1 and CDR2 (germline): GTSNPN, SVGIG (reference sequence). The full variable domain, in which reference TRBV30 and TRBJ1-1 provide the parts outside the CDR3, is SQTIHQWPATLVQPVGSPLSLECTVEGTSNPNLYWYRQAAGRGLQLLFYSVGIGQISSEVPQNLSASRPQDRQFILSSKKLLLSDSGFYLCAWGRGNTEAFFGQGTRLTVV.

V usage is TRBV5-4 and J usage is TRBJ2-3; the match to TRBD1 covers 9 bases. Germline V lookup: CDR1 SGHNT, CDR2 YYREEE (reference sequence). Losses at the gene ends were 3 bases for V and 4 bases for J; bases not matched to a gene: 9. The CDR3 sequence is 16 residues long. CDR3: CASSSRKQGAADTQYF. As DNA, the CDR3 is TGTGCCAGCAGCTCACGAAAACAGGGGGCGGCAGATACGCAGTATTTT.

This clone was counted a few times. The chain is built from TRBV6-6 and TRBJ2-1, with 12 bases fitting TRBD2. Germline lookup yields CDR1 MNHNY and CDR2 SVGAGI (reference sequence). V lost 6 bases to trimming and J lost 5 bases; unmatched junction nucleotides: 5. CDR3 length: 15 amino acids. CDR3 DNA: TGTGCCAGCAGCTCTAGCGGGGGGGCTCACAATGAGCAGTTCTTC. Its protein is CASSSSGGAHNEQFF.

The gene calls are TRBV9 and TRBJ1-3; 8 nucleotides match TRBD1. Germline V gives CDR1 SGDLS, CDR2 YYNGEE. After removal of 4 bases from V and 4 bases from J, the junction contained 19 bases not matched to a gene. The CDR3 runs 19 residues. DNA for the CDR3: TGTGCCAGCAGCACTCCCGGGACAGGTCTCAAAGAGATAGGAAACACCATATATTTT. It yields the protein CASSTPGTGLKEIGNTIYF. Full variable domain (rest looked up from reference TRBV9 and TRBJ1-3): DSGVTQTPKHLITATGQRVTLRCSPRSGDLSVYWYQQSLDQGLQFLIQYYNGEERAKGNILERFSAQQFPDLHSELNLSSLELGDSALYFCASSTPGTGLKEIGNTIYFGEGSWLTVV.

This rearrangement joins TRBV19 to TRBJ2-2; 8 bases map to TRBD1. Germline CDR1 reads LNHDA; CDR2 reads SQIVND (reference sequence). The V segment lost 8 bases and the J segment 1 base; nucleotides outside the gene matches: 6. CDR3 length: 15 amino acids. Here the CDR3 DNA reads TGTGCCAGTGGACACAGGGGGAGGAACACCGGGGAGCTGTTTTTT. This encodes CASGHRGRNTGELFF.

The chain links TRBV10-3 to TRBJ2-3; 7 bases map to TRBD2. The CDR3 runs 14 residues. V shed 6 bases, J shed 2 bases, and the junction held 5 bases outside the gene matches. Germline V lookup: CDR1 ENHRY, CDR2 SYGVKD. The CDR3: CAISKGLNTDTQYF. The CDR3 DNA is TGTGCCATCAGCAAGGGACTAAACACAGATACGCAGTATTTT.

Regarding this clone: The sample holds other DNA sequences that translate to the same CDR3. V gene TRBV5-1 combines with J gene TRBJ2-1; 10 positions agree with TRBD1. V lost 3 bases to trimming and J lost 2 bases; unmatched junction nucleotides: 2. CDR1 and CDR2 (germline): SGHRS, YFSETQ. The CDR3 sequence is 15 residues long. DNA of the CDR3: TGCGCCAGCAGCTCGGGACAGGGGACCTACAATGAGCAGTTCTTC. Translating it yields CASSSGQGTYNEQFF.

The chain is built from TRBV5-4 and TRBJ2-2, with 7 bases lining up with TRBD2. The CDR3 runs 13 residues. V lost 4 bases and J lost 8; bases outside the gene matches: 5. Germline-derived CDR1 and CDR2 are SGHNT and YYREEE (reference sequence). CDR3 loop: CASSIQAGGELFF. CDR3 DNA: TGTGCCAGCAGCATTCAAGCGGGAGGGGAGCTGTTTTTT.

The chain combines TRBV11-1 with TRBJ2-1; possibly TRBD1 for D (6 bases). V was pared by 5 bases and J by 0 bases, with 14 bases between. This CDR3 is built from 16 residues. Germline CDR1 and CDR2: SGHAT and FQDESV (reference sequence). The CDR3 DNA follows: TGTGCCAGCAGCCAGGGGCGGGCGAGCTCCTACAATGAGCAGTTCTTC. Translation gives CASSQGRASSYNEQFF.

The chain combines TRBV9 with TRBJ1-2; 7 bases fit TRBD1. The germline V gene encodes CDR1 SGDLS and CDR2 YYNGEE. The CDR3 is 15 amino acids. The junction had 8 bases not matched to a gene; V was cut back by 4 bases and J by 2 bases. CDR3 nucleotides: TGTGCCAGCAGCCGGGGCCCGGGACAGAACTATGGCTACACCTTC. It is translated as CASSRGPGQNYGYTF.

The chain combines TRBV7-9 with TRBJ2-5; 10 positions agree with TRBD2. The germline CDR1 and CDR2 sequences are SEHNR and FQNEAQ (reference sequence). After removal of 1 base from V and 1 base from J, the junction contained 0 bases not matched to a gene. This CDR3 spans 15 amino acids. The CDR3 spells CASSLVAGGQETQYF. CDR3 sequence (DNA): TGTGCCAGCAGCTTAGTAGCGGGGGGCCAAGAGACCCAGTACTTC. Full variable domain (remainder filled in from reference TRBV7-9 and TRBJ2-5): DTGVSQNPRHKITKRGQNVTFRCDPISEHNRLYWYRQTLGQGPEFLTYFQNEAQLEKSRLLSDRFSAERPKGSFSTLEIQRTEQGDSAMYLCASSLVAGGQETQYFGPGTRLLVL.

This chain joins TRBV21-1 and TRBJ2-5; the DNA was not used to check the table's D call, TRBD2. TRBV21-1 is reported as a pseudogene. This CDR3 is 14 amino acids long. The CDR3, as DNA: TGTCCTAGCCCCGAACGGGGGGCGCAGGAGACCCAGTACTTC. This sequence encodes CPSPERGAQETQYF.

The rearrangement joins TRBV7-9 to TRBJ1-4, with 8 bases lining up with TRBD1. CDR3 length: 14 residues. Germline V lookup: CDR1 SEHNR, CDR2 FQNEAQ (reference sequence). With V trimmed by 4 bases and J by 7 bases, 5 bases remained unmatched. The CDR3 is CASSSRGLGEKLFF. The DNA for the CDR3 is TGTGCCAGCAGCTCCAGGGGGCTTGGTGAAAAACTGTTTTTT. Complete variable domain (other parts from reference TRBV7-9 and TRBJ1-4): DTGVSQNPRHKITKRGQNVTFRCDPISEHNRLYWYRQTLGQGPEFLTYFQNEAQLEKSRLLSDRFSAERPKGSFSTLEIQRTEQGDSAMYLCASSSRGLGEKLFFGSGTQLSVL.

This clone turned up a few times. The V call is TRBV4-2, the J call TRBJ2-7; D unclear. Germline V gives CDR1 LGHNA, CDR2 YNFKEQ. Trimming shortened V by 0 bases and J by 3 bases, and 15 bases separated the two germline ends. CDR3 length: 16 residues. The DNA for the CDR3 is TGTGCCAGCAGCCAAGATCTGGGCCCGGTATACTACGAGCAGTACTTC. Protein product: CASSQDLGPVYYEQYF.

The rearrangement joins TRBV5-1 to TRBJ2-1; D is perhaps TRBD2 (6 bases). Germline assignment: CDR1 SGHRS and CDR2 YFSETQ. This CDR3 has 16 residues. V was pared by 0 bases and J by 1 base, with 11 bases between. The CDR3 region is CASSLATGRSYNEQFF. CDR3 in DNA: TGCGCCAGCAGCTTGGCCACGGGGAGGTCCTACAATGAGCAGTTCTTC.

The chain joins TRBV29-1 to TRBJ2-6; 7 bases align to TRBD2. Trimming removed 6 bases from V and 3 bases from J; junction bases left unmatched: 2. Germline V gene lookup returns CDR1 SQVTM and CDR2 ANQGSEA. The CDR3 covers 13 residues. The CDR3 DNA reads TGCAGCGTCCCGGGAGGTGGGGCCAACGTCCTGACTTTC. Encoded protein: CSVPGGGANVLTF.

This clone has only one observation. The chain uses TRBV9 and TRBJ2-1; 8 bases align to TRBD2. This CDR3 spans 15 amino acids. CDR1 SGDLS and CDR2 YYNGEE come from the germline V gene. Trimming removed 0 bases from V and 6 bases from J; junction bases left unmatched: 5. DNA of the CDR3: TGTGCCAGCAGCGTAGAGCCTACTAGCGGCAATGAGCAGTTCTTC. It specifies CASSVEPTSGNEQFF.

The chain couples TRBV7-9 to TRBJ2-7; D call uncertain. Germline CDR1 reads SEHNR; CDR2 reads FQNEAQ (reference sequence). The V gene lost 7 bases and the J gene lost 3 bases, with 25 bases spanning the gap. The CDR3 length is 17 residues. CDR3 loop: CASNLGTPTPKDYEQYF. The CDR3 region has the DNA TGTGCCAGCAACCTAGGTACCCCAACCCCTAAAGACTACGAGCAGTACTTC.

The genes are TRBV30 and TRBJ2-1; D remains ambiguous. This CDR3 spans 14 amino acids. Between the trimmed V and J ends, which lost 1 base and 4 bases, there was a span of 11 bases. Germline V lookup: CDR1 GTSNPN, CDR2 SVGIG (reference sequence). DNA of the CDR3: TGTGCCTGGAGTGCCGAGGATCAGTACAATGAGCAGTTCTTC. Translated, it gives CAWSAEDQYNEQFF.

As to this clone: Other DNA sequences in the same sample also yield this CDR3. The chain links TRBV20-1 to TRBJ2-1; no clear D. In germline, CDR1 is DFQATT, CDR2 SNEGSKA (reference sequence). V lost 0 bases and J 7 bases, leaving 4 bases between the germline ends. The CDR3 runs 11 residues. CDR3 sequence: CSARDLNEQFF. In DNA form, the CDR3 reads TGCAGTGCTAGAGATCTTAATGAGCAGTTCTTC.